Each of the 8 T cell receptor beta chains below was sequenced from the same sample in a study of cytomegalovirus exposure and HLA in healthy donors. 60 Vbeta and 13 Jbeta primers were used in PCR. Here immunoSEQ multiplex PCR was the method, and the copy in TCRdb shows in-frame clones only, minus some. The sample shows 100,000 or so clones, roughly four fifths of them seen only once. The material sequenced was PBMCs. Every receptor here comes from a man between 40 and 49 years old in good health and CMV-seronegative.

The V call is TRBV7-9, the J call TRBJ2-3; possibly TRBD1 for D (5 bases). From germline, CDR1 is SEHNR and CDR2 FQNEAQ (reference sequence). Trimming took off 5 bases at V and 0 bases at J, with 12 bases between the two ends. The CDR3 totals 15 residues. CDR3 sequence reads: CASSARQTSTDTQYF. The CDR3 DNA reads as TGTGCCAGCAGCGCCAGACAGACTAGCACAGATACGCAGTATTTT.

This chain links TRBV27 with TRBJ2-2; 7 nucleotides match TRBD2. Per germline, CDR1 MNHEY and CDR2 SMNVEV (reference sequence). Trimming took 2 bases from V and 0 from J; bases not matched to a gene: 3. CDR3 length equals 16 residues. Written as DNA, the CDR3 is TGTGCCAGCAGTTTAGTCCTAGCGGCGAACACCGGGGAGCTGTTTTTT. Protein product: CASSLVLAANTGELFF.

The chain recombines TRBV4-2 with TRBJ2-3, with 9 bases lining up with TRBD2. The germline V gene has CDR1 LGHNA and CDR2 YNFKEQ. After removal of 3 bases from V and 4 bases from J, the junction contained 8 bases not matched to a gene. The CDR3 spans 16 residues. As DNA, the CDR3 is TGTGCCAGCAGCCAGGATTCGGCGGGGGGGGCAGATACGCAGTATTTT. Translating it yields CASSQDSAGGADTQYF.

This chain connects TRBV5-1 to TRBJ1-6, with unresolved D. This CDR3 contains 15 residues. The V end lost 3 bases, the J end lost 8 bases, and 15 bases lay between the germline ends. CDR1 and CDR2 (germline): SGHRS, YFSETQ. CDR3 sequence reads: CASSWTGGADSPLHF. Here the CDR3 DNA reads TGCGCCAGCAGCTGGACCGGTGGAGCGGATTCACCCCTCCACTTT.

The rearrangement uses TRBV5-6 and TRBJ1-1; 8 bases are shared with TRBD1. Germline lookup yields CDR1 SGHDT and CDR2 YYEEEE. V was clipped by 4 bases and J by 6 bases; unmatched bases: 5. CDR3 size: 13 residues. The CDR3 spells CASSGGTGPEAFF. CDR3 DNA: TGTGCCAGCAGCGGGGGGACAGGCCCTGAAGCTTTCTTT.

V is TRBV19 and J is TRBJ2-3, with TRBD1 matching over 9 bases. V shed 7 bases and J 1 base; nucleotides not matched to a gene: 15. The CDR3 has 18 residues. CDR1 and CDR2 (germline): LNHDA, SQIVND (reference sequence). CDR3 loop: CASTKRGTGSPRTDTQYF. CDR3 DNA: TGTGCCAGTACCAAACGTGGGACAGGGTCCCCCCGCACAGATACGCAGTATTTT.

Only a few counts were recorded for this clone. The V and J genes are TRBV2 and TRBJ1-4; 12 bases match TRBD1. V trimming: 6 bases; J trimming: 6 bases; junction bases outside the gene matches: 11. The length of the CDR3 is 17 residues. Germline V gene data show CDR1 as SNHLY and CDR2 as FYNNEI. As DNA, the CDR3 is TGTGCCAGCAGCGGAGGGACAGGGGGCGCGTTTGATGAAAAACTGTTTTTT. Translation gives CASSGGTGGAFDEKLFF.

This sequence joins TRBV29-1 and TRBJ2-3, with TRBD2 identical over 10 bases. This CDR3 is built from 12 residues. V trimming: 6 bases; J trimming: 5 bases; junction bases outside the gene matches: 2. In germline, CDR1 is SQVTM, CDR2 ANQGSEA. The CDR3, as DNA: TGCAGCGTAGCGGGGGGGCGAGATACGCAGTATTTT. Amino acid sequence: CSVAGGRDTQYF.